The clone carrying this TCR beta chain was recorded many times. Germline V gives CDR1 MDHEN, CDR2 SYDVKM. After removal of 4 bases from V and 8 bases from J, the junction contained 11 bases not matched to a gene. The CDR3 sequence is 14 residues long. As for time point: persistent/refractory GD, antithyroid drugs over 5 years with positive TRAb. PBMC-derived RNA was used for the TCR library. These data come from a study of regulatory T cells in long-lasting Graves disease. For TCR beta, libraries came from iRepertoire HTBI primers and Arm-PCR of CDR3 regions. TCRdb used MiXCR to reprocess the multiplex PCR reads, holding one entry per CDR3 protein. The data show 400,000 to 500,000 distinct CDR3 sequences, 20% to 25% seen once.

The clonotype comes from a female donor with Graves disease. The chain employs TRBV28 and TRBJ2-7; 7 positions agree with TRBD1. This specimen was peripheral blood mononuclear cells (PBMCs), taken when the disease was refractory, from a patient treated with antithyroid drugs. The CDR3 DNA reads TGTGCCAGCAGTTCTTACCGGGACAGAGGCCAGCAGTACTTC. Its protein product is CASSSYRDRGQQYF.